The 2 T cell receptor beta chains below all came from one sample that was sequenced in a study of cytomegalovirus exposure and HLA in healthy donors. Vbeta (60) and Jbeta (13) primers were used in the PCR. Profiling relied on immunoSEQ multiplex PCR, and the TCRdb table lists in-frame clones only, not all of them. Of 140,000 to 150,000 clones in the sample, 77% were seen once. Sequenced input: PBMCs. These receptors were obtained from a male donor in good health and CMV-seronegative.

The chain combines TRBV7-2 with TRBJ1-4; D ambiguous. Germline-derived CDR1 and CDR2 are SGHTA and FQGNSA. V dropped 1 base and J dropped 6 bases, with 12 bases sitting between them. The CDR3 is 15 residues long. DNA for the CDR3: TGTGCCAGCAGCTTAGGAGGGTTGGGTTATGAAAAACTGTTTTTT. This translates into CASSLGGLGYEKLFF.

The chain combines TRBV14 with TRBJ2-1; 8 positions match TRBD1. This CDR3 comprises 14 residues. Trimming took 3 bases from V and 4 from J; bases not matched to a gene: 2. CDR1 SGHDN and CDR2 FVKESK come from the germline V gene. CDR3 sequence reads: CASSHTGGYNEQFF. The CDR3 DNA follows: TGTGCCAGCAGCCATACAGGGGGATACAATGAGCAGTTCTTC. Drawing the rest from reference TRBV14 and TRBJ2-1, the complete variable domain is EAGVTQFPSHSVIEKGQTVTLRCDPISGHDNLYWYRRVMGKEIKFLLHFVKESKQDESGMPNNRFLAERTGGTYSTLKVQPAELEDSGVYFCASSHTGGYNEQFFGPGTRLTVL.